These 28 T cell receptor beta chains were all obtained from the same sample, sequenced in a study of shared clonotypes between healthy human individuals. Produced via immunoSEQ multiplex PCR; TCRdb's table is partial and in-frame only. This table holds 1.6 million or so clones, roughly 96% found once. Sequenced: naive CD4+ T cells sorted from blood. This sample's subset: CD45RA+ positively selected. These receptors were taken from a man aged 25-40 years in good health.

This chain joins TRBV19 and TRBJ2-3, with D possibly TRBD2 on 6 matching bases. V was shortened by 1 base and J by 3 bases, with 14 bases between the two germline ends. Looked up from germline, CDR1 is LNHDA and CDR2 is SQIVND (reference sequence). The CDR3 totals 16 residues. Written as DNA, the CDR3 is TGTGCCAGTAGTATAGGGCGGGACCTCGGGACAGATACGCAGTATTTT. Its translation: CASSIGRDLGTDTQYF. The variable domain in full, with the rest retrieved from reference TRBV19 and TRBJ2-3, is DGGITQSPKYLFRKEGQNVTLSCEQNLNHDAMYWYRQDPGQGLRLIYYSQIVNDFQKGDIAEGYSVSREKKESFPLTVTSAQKNPTAFYLCASSIGRDLGTDTQYFGPGTRLTVL.

This chain's CDR3 is CATSREGQGAYEQYF. CDR3 coding DNA: TGTGCCACCAGCAGAGAAGGACAGGGGGCCTACGAGCAGTACTTC. The chain is built from TRBV15 and TRBJ2-7, with 10 nucleotides matching TRBD1. The CDR3 runs 15 residues. Losses at the gene ends were 0 bases for V and 2 bases for J; bases not matched to a gene: 1. The V gene's germline CDR1 is LNHNV and CDR2 YYDKDF (reference sequence).

The chain joins TRBV13 to TRBJ2-1; 7 bases are a match to TRBD1. Germline CDR1 reads PRHDT; CDR2 reads FYEKMQ (reference sequence). The CDR3 is 14 amino acids. Germline trimming cut 2 bases from V and 8 bases from J; bases unmatched to any gene: 6. The CDR3: CASSLRQGVHEQFF. CDR3 DNA: TGTGCCAGCAGCTTACGACAGGGAGTCCATGAGCAGTTCTTC. The whole variable domain, remainder taken from reference TRBV13 and TRBJ2-1, is AAGVIQSPRHLIKEKRETATLKCYPIPRHDTVYWYQQGPGQDPQFLISFYEKMQSDKGSIPDRFSAQQFSDYHSELNMSSLELGDSALYFCASSLRQGVHEQFFGPGTRLTVL.

The chain has TRBV14 and TRBJ2-2, with D hard to call. V was shortened by 1 base and J by 6 bases, with 12 bases between the two germline ends. CDR1 and CDR2 (germline): SGHDN, FVKESK. The CDR3 has 15 amino acids. The CDR3 nucleotides read TGTGCCAGCAGCCAAGGACCCATAGGCGCCGGGGAGCTGTTTTTT. This codes for CASSQGPIGAGELFF.

In this sample, this clone turned up once. This chain uses TRBV28 with TRBJ2-7, with 9 bases that match TRBD2. Unmatched junction bases numbered 6, after V lost 4 bases and J lost 2 bases. The CDR3 extends over 15 amino acids. CDR1 MDHEN and CDR2 SYDVKM come from the germline V gene. Here the CDR3 DNA reads TGTGCCAGCAGTTCCCTGACTAGCGGAGCCTACGAGCAGTACTTC. It yields the protein CASSSLTSGAYEQYF.

The rearrangement uses TRBV7-2 and TRBJ1-3; TRBD1 might be the D (6 bases). Germline-derived CDR1 and CDR2 are SGHTA and FQGNSA. V gave up 3 bases and J gave up 0 bases, with 21 bases separating them. The length of the CDR3 is 19 residues. Here the CDR3 DNA reads TGTGCCAGCAGCTTCCTTGGACAGACCAGTATGAACTCTGGAAACACCATATATTTT. Protein: CASSFLGQTSMNSGNTIYF.

The chain employs TRBV19 and TRBJ2-1; TRBD2 aligns across 10 bases. The CDR3 extends over 16 amino acids. The V segment lost 7 bases and the J segment 3 bases; nucleotides outside the gene matches: 9. Germline values: CDR1 LNHDA, CDR2 SQIVND (reference sequence). The CDR3 is CASTALAGVFYNEQFF. Here the CDR3 DNA reads TGTGCCAGTACCGCCCTAGCGGGAGTCTTCTACAATGAGCAGTTCTTC.

In its sample, this clone was seen once. The gene calls are TRBV19 and TRBJ2-1, with TRBD1 as a possible D gene (5 bases). CDR3 length equals 12 residues. Germline V gene sequence: CDR1 LNHDA, CDR2 SQIVND (reference sequence). V was trimmed by 10 bases and J by 4 bases, leaving 11 bases between them. CDR3 coding DNA: TGTGCCACCACGACAGTATACAATGAGCAGTTCTTC. Its protein is CATTTVYNEQFF.

This sequence joins TRBV9 and TRBJ2-5; 9 bases line up with TRBD1. CDR3 length equals 17 residues. The ends lost 0 bases at V and 0 bases at J; junction bases unmatched: 6. Germline lookup yields CDR1 SGDLS and CDR2 YYNGEE. Here the CDR3 reads CASSVASGQGYQETQYF. In DNA form, the CDR3 reads TGTGCCAGCAGCGTAGCCTCCGGACAGGGGTACCAAGAGACCCAGTACTTC.

V gene TRBV10-3 combines with J gene TRBJ2-5; D not certain. Germline CDR1 is ENHRY and CDR2 is SYGVKD. Trimming stripped 2 bases from V and 1 base from J, with 8 bases between. The CDR3 is made up of 14 amino acids. CDR3 residues: CAISEGRSQETQYF. CDR3 nucleotides: TGTGCCATCAGTGAGGGCAGGTCCCAAGAGACCCAGTACTTC.

The CDR3 here is CATSRDIKPRGQFF. The CDR3 DNA is TGTGCCACCAGCAGAGATATTAAGCCAAGGGGGCAGTTCTTC. The rearrangement joins TRBV15 to TRBJ2-1; possibly TRBD1 for D (5 bases). Germline V lookup: CDR1 LNHNV, CDR2 YYDKDF (reference sequence). V dropped 0 bases and J dropped 12 bases, with 15 bases sitting between them. The CDR3 consists of 14 residues.

A single count supports this clone. The chain has TRBV19 and TRBJ2-2, with D maybe TRBD1 (5 bases). There are 14 residues in the CDR3. Trimming took 10 bases from V and 4 from J, leaving 16 bases between them. Germline V gene lookup returns CDR1 LNHDA and CDR2 SQIVND (reference sequence). The CDR3 protein is CATKRQSFTGELFF. The CDR3 DNA follows: TGTGCCACAAAAAGACAGAGCTTCACCGGGGAGCTGTTTTTT.

This chain uses TRBV6-5 with TRBJ2-7; tentative D call: TRBD1 (5 bases). This CDR3 contains 13 residues. The V end was cut by 6 bases, the J end by 1 base, with 10 bases between. The germline V gene has CDR1 MNHEY and CDR2 SVGAGI. This CDR3 is CASSRQISYEQYF. The CDR3, as DNA: TGTGCCAGCAGCCGACAGATTTCCTACGAGCAGTACTTC.

The chain couples TRBV27 to TRBJ1-5; D is possibly TRBD1 (5 bases). The ends were cut back, 7 bases at V and 6 bases at J, with 16 bases in the middle. This CDR3 region has 14 residues. CDR1 is MNHEY and CDR2 is SMNVEV in the germline V gene (reference sequence). The CDR3 coding sequence is TGTGCCAGCAAGGCAGGGCAGTGGATTCAGCCCCAGCATTTT. As protein: CASKAGQWIQPQHF.

The genes are TRBV19 and TRBJ2-1, with TRBD2 identical over 12 bases. In germline, CDR1 is LNHDA, CDR2 SQIVND (reference sequence). There are 16 residues in the CDR3. V was pared by 2 bases and J by 7 bases, with 6 bases of the junction left unmatched. The CDR3 sequence is CASSILAGGGWNEQFF. The DNA of the CDR3 is TGTGCCAGTAGTATACTAGCGGGAGGGGGTTGGAATGAGCAGTTCTTC.

The CDR3 sequence is CASSLVVRRGAAGELFF. The DNA for the CDR3 is TGTGCCAGCAGCTTAGTCGTTAGGCGGGGGGCAGCCGGGGAGCTGTTTTTT. V gene TRBV7-2 combines with J gene TRBJ2-2; 8 bases are a match to TRBD2. CDR1 and CDR2 from the germline V gene are SGHTA and FQGNSA. CDR3 size: 17 residues. V gave up 1 base and J gave up 6 bases; unmatched junction bases: 10.

A single count supports this clone. The rearrangement joins TRBV6-1 to TRBJ2-7; possible D gene TRBD2, 6 bases. V was pared by 10 bases and J by 7 bases, with 20 bases between. This CDR3 contains 13 residues. Germline CDR1 reads MNHNS; CDR2 reads SASEGT. The CDR3 DNA follows: TGTGCCACCGCGAGACGGGAGACGGAAGAGCAGTACTTC. Translating gives CATARRETEEQYF.

This clone occurred once. The chain links TRBV5-4 to TRBJ2-1; 8 bases fit TRBD2. This CDR3 is built from 19 residues. CDR1 is SGHNT, CDR2 YYREEE, per germline (reference sequence). V dropped 2 bases and J dropped 1; count of bases not matched to a gene: 14. The CDR3 coding sequence is TGTGCCAGCAGCTTTAATCGGGCGGGGGGCCCACAGTCCTACAATGAGCAGTTCTTC. Amino acid sequence: CASSFNRAGGPQSYNEQFF.

Comments on this clone: The same CDR3 arises from other DNA sequences in this sample as well. The rearrangement links TRBV9 to TRBJ2-5, with D perhaps given as TRBD1 or TRBD2 (5 bases each). V was trimmed by 0 bases and J by 1 base, leaving 10 bases between them. The germline V gene has CDR1 SGDLS and CDR2 YYNGEE. This CDR3 contains 15 residues. The CDR3 is CASSVDGTRQETQYF. The DNA for the CDR3 is TGTGCCAGCAGCGTAGACGGGACCCGCCAAGAGACCCAGTACTTC.

The chain recombines TRBV2 with TRBJ2-3; possible D gene TRBD2, 7 bases. The V gene lost 3 bases and the J gene lost 4 bases, with 11 bases spanning the gap. Germline assignment: CDR1 SNHLY and CDR2 FYNNEI. There are 14 residues in the CDR3. The CDR3 DNA sequence: TGTGCCAGCAGTGACCAAGGGGGGGCAGATACGCAGTATTTT. Protein sequence: CASSDQGGADTQYF.

The rearrangement links TRBV6-5 to TRBJ1-1; TRBD1 matches 11 bases. Per the germline V gene, CDR1 is MNHEY and CDR2 is SVGAGI. This CDR3 contains 15 residues. The junction had 7 bases not matched to a gene; V was cut back by 2 bases and J by 8 bases. The DNA for the CDR3 is TGTGCCAGCAGTTACATCGGACAGGGGGCGTTCGAAGCTTTCTTT. Protein product: CASSYIGQGAFEAFF.

The chain combines TRBV6-1 with TRBJ2-7, with 9 bases that match TRBD1. From germline, CDR1 is MNHNS and CDR2 SASEGT. The CDR3 extends over 18 amino acids. Losses at the gene ends were 1 base for V and 3 bases for J; bases not matched to a gene: 13. The CDR3 here is CASSEGPRDRDVFYEQYF. The CDR3 nucleotides read TGTGCCAGCAGTGAAGGCCCCCGGGACAGGGATGTATTCTACGAGCAGTACTTC.

This clone appeared once. The chain couples TRBV14 to TRBJ2-5; 9 bases align to TRBD2. V dropped 4 bases and J dropped 5; count of bases not matched to a gene: 2. The CDR3 loop spans 13 amino acids. Germline V gene lookup returns CDR1 SGHDN and CDR2 FVKESK. CDR3 in amino acids: CASSPGLAETQYF. CDR3 nucleotides: TGTGCCAGCAGCCCAGGACTAGCGGAGACCCAGTACTTC.

V usage is TRBV10-1 and J usage is TRBJ2-7; 12 nucleotides match TRBD2. CDR3 length equals 19 residues. J was trimmed by 0 bases and V by 4 bases; bases with no gene match: 13. CDR1 and CDR2 (germline): WNHNN, SYGVQD (reference sequence). The CDR3 DNA follows: TGCGCCAGCAGTGCCGGCGGGACTAGCGGGCGATCATTCTCCTACGAGCAGTACTTC. Translating gives CASSAGGTSGRSFSYEQYF.

The chain recombines TRBV5-8 with TRBJ2-7; the match to TRBD1 covers 7 bases. CDR3 length: 12 amino acids. V shed 4 bases, J shed 4 bases, and the junction held 2 bases outside the gene matches. The germline CDR1 and CDR2 sequences are SGHTS and YDEGEE. The CDR3 DNA reads TGTGCCAGCAGCACGACAGGGTACGAGCAGTACTTC. Amino acids: CASSTTGYEQYF.

The chain combines TRBV28 with TRBJ1-5; TRBD1 aligns across 8 bases. Germline-derived CDR1 and CDR2 are MDHEN and SYDVKM. The CDR3 loop spans 15 amino acids. The J segment lost 4 bases and the V segment lost 4 bases, leaving 6 bases of the junction unmatched. The CDR3 DNA sequence: TGTGCCAGCAGTTCCAGGGGGCGATTGAATCAGCCCCAGCATTTT. Residues: CASSSRGRLNQPQHF.

The chain has TRBV5-1 and TRBJ2-7; D may be TRBD2 (5 bases). The CDR3 is made up of 14 amino acids. The germline gives CDR1 SGHRS, CDR2 YFSETQ. V lost 2 bases and J 6 bases, leaving 15 bases between the germline ends. For the CDR3, the DNA is TGCGCCAGCAGCTTAAACGGGGAGACCTCCGAGCAGTACTTC. Translation: CASSLNGETSEQYF.

The V gene is TRBV5-1, the J gene TRBJ2-7; 10 bases agree with TRBD1. V shed 4 bases and J 7 bases; nucleotides not matched to a gene: 8. The length of the CDR3 is 14 residues. Looked up from germline, CDR1 is SGHRS and CDR2 is YFSETQ. The CDR3 sequence: CASSGRDRGQEQYF. In DNA, the CDR3 is TGCGCCAGCAGCGGCCGGGACAGGGGTCAAGAGCAGTACTTC.